This T cell receptor (beta chain) stems from a study of CXCR3-negative and CXCR3-positive naive CD8 T cells (dated by TCRdb to 2018 to 2020). Describing the broader study: In total, roughly 140 million TRB reads were obtained, which works out to roughly 1.5 +/- 0.3 million reads per library. Diversity and physicochemical repertoire analyses were performed on around twelve donors pooled from two independent experiments. For the TRBV-TRBJ cluster analysis, the naive subsets came from 5 donors, while the memory cells came from 3 donors. Beyond this particular receptor, the publication reports: Both naive subsets had comparably high repertoire diversity, while memory CD8+ T cells had much lower repertoire diversity. TRBV-TRBJ usage was similar between naive CXCR3-negative and CXCR3-positive cells from the same donor, while memory cells showed distinct patterns. CXCR3 expression partially decreased after cryopreservation, so most assays used freshly isolated PBMCs. Because surface CD5, which is linked to self-reactivity in mice, was comparable between the naive subsets, TCR interaction strength was also inferred from the physicochemical properties of TRB CDR3s. Compared with CXCR3-negative naive cells, CXCR3-positive naive cells had TRB CDR3s with higher hydrophobicity (lower Kidera factor 4), lower energy, and higher strength and volume indices.

Concerning this clonotype itself: The antigen it recognizes is unknown.

Based on the germline V gene, the CDR1 and CDR2 sequences are SQVTM and ANQGSEA. The CDR3 covers 13 residues, taking in both the cysteine and the phenylalanine. No DNA accompanies this entry. For every CD8+ T cell subset, over 250,000 cells were flow-sorted straight into RLT lysis buffer, and each subset was sorted in triplicate. To keep memory contaminants out, a stringent definition of naive CD8+ T cells was applied: CD45RO-CCR7+CD27+CD95-. Peripheral blood mononuclear cells were isolated from buffy coats using standard density gradient centrifugation. Naive CXCR3-negative and CXCR3-positive CD8+ T cells were flow-sorted on a FACSAria III. Total RNA was extracted from sorted cells using an RNeasy Mini Kit. Instrument used: NextSeq 550. The Human TCR Profiling Kit (MiLaboratory) was used to prepare UMI-labeled 5' RACE TRB cDNA libraries. The full amount of extracted RNA was used for cDNA synthesis, and the full amount of resulting cDNA was used for PCR amplification. Libraries were prepared in parallel with an identical number of PCR cycles. Concerning the study's data processing: About 53,000 +/- 10,000 unique UMI-labeled TRB cDNA molecules per library were extracted with MIGEC and MiXCR, with at least two reads per UMI required. On average, each library contained approximately 40,000 +/- 10,000 functional in-frame TRB CDR3 nucleotide clonotypes without stop codons. After downsampling to 5000 UMI-labeled TRB molecules per sample, diversity metrics, including normalized Shannon-Wiener and Chao1, were computed in VDJtools. Clonotype-size-weighted physicochemical properties of the central five CDR3 residues (interaction energy, strength, volume and Kidera factor 4) were computed in VDJtools. Following TCRdb reprocessing, every CDR3 protein sequence forms one entry, and DNA is not provided. It is TCRdb's table, rather than the study itself, that gives the V and J calls and clone size. This sample's table contains over 150,000 distinct CDR3 sequences. Around 0.5% of the sample lies in the top ten.

The rearranged chain carries TRBV29-1 and TRBJ1-1; TCRdb reports TRBD1, a call that lacks DNA to check it against. Sequences were obtained from naive CXCR3+ CD8+ T cells from blood. Explained via the paper, the cell subset or site label denotes: CD45RO-CCR7+CD27+CD95- naive CD8+ T cells expressing CXCR3 (TNR3+). The sequence came from a human donor in good health. Some clones in this sample may be carry-over from other donors' samples. CDR3 sequence: CSARTGLGTEAFF. With the portions outside the CDR3 filled from the reference TRBV29-1 and TRBJ1-1 genes, the complete variable region becomes SAVISQKPSRDICQRGTSLTIQCQVDSQVTMMFWYRQQPGQSLTLIATANQGSEATYESGFVIDKFPISRPNLTFSTLTVSNMSPEDSSIYLCSARTGLGTEAFFGQGTRLTVV.